Each of the 29 T cell receptor beta chains below was sequenced from the same sample in a study of T cell responses to AZD1222 COVID-19 vaccine. Sequencing used immunoSEQ multiplex PCR; TCRdb keeps in-frame clones, though not all of them. This sample has just under 85,000 clones, with approximately 85% found just once. Here the sequenced sample was peripheral blood, taken on day 0 of AZD1222 vaccination. These receptors all stem from an adult in good health.

In this sample, this clone turned up once. V gene TRBV6-2 or TRBV6-3 combines with J gene TRBJ2-5; TRBD2 aligns across 9 bases. Trimming removed 6 bases from V and 1 base from J; junction bases left unmatched: 9. The germline V gene encodes CDR1 MNHEY and CDR2 SVGEGT. CDR3 size: 16 residues. CDR3 sequence: CASSPPGLASQETQYF. CDR3 DNA: TGTGCCAGCAGCCCCCCGGGACTAGCCTCCCAAGAGACCCAGTACTTC.

This clone was seen only a few times. This rearrangement joins TRBV11-3 to TRBJ1-1, with a weak D call TRBD1 (5 bases). The CDR3 runs 13 residues. Trimming pared 5 bases from V and 4 bases from J, leaving 11 bases between. Germline lookup yields CDR1 SGHNT and CDR2 YENEEA. In DNA, the CDR3 is TGTGCCAGCAGCGTACAGGAGGGCACTGAAGCTTTCTTT. Translating it yields CASSVQEGTEAFF.

This chain links TRBV5-1 with TRBJ2-1; 7 nucleotides agree with TRBD2. Germline V gives CDR1 SGHRS, CDR2 YFSETQ. The CDR3 is made up of 15 amino acids. J gave up 6 bases and V 0 bases, and 6 bases lay outside the gene matches. The chain's CDR3 is CASSLAGGSPNEQFF. The CDR3 DNA follows: TGCGCCAGCAGCTTGGCCGGGGGGAGCCCCAATGAGCAGTTCTTC. Filled out from reference TRBV5-1 and TRBJ2-1, the complete variable domain reads KAGVTQTPRYLIKTRGQQVTLSCSPISGHRSVSWYQQTPGQGLQFLFEYFSETQRNKGNFPGRFSGRQFSNSRSEMNVSTLELGDSALYLCASSLAGGSPNEQFFGPGTRLTVL.

V usage is TRBV29-1 and J usage is TRBJ1-5; D call uncertain. This CDR3 is built from 13 residues. The germline CDR1 and CDR2 sequences are SQVTM and ANQGSEA. Trimming took 7 bases from V and 2 from J, leaving 12 bases between them. CDR3 residues: CSASDGGNQPQHF. CDR3 DNA: TGCAGCGCTTCCGACGGAGGCAATCAGCCCCAGCATTTT.

The V gene is TRBV4-1, the J gene TRBJ2-7; TRBD1 aligns across 8 bases. The CDR3 extends over 15 amino acids. Germline CDR1 and CDR2: MGHRA and YSYEKL. After removal of 3 bases from V and 1 base from J, the junction contained 5 bases not matched to a gene. The CDR3 DNA follows: TGCGCCAGCAGCCAGCTGACAGGGGAATCCTACGAGCAGTACTTC. Protein: CASSQLTGESYEQYF.

A few counts support this clone. This chain connects TRBV5-5 to TRBJ2-6; 8 bases match TRBD1. CDR1 and CDR2 from the germline V gene are SGHKS and YYEKEE (reference sequence). The V segment lost 3 bases and the J segment 0 bases; nucleotides outside the gene matches: 5. The CDR3 has 17 residues. This CDR3 is CASSSTGDSSGANVLTF. Written as DNA, the CDR3 is TGTGCCAGCAGCTCGACAGGGGACTCCTCTGGGGCCAACGTCCTGACTTTC. Using reference TRBV5-5 and TRBJ2-6 for the parts outside the CDR3, the full variable domain is DAGVTQSPTHLIKTRGQQVTLRCSPISGHKSVSWYQQVLGQGPQFIFQYYEKEERGRGNFPDRFSARQFPNYSSELNVNALLLGDSALYLCASSSTGDSSGANVLTFGAGSRLTVL.

This sequence joins TRBV24-1 and TRBJ2-1; the D gene is possibly TRBD2 (6 bases). The CDR3 is 16 amino acids. Between the trimmed V and J ends, which lost 2 bases and 9 bases, there was a span of 19 bases. CDR1 is KGHDR, CDR2 SFDVKD, per germline. CDR3 sequence reads: CATSDSGGNRVSEQFF. In DNA, the CDR3 is TGTGCCACCAGTGATTCTGGGGGGAATAGGGTGTCTGAGCAGTTCTTC.

Details on this clone: Other nucleotide sequences in the sample specify the same CDR3. The chain is built from TRBV27 and TRBJ1-1, with D unclear. Germline V lookup: CDR1 MNHEY, CDR2 SMNVEV (reference sequence). The CDR3 is 11 residues long. V was shortened by 2 bases and J by 4 bases, with 2 bases between the two germline ends. The CDR3 spells CASSLGTEAFF. Here the CDR3 DNA reads TGTGCCAGCAGTTTAGGCACTGAAGCTTTCTTT.

As to this clone: Distinct nucleotide sequences in the sample also encode this CDR3. The chain couples TRBV4-1 to TRBJ1-4, with TRBD1 identical over 10 bases. Germline assignment: CDR1 MGHRA and CDR2 YSYEKL. The CDR3 extends over 14 amino acids. V gave up 3 bases and J gave up 5 bases; unmatched junction bases: 0. CDR3 DNA: TGCGCCAGCAGCCAGGGACAGGGGAATGAAAAACTGTTTTTT. Its translation is CASSQGQGNEKLFF.

The genes are TRBV5-1 and TRBJ2-1; 11 positions match TRBD2. After removal of 4 bases from V and 4 bases from J, the junction contained 7 bases not matched to a gene. This CDR3 is built from 16 residues. In germline, CDR1 is SGHRS, CDR2 YFSETQ. The CDR3 DNA is TGCGCCAGCAGCCTCCTCCCTAGCGGGGGGTACAATGAGCAGTTCTTC. Residues: CASSLLPSGGYNEQFF.

The V call is TRBV18, the J call TRBJ1-6; TRBD1 aligns across 7 bases. Germline V CDR1 and CDR2: KGHSH, LQKENI. The V and J ends lost 0 bases and 10 bases, in that order; junction bases with no gene match: 6. The CDR3 sequence is 15 residues long. The CDR3 reads CASSPPSGGESPLHF. CDR3 DNA sequence: TGTGCCAGCTCACCACCGTCAGGGGGGGAATCACCCCTCCACTTT.

This sequence joins TRBV19 and TRBJ1-4; 7 bases align to TRBD1. The CDR3 consists of 17 residues. V shed 6 bases, J shed 8 bases, and the junction held 18 bases outside the gene matches. Germline V CDR1 and CDR2: LNHDA, SQIVND (reference sequence). The CDR3 spells CASRSGPPGQRLEKLFF. In nucleotides, the CDR3 is TGTGCCAGTAGATCCGGTCCCCCGGGACAGCGCCTAGAAAAACTGTTTTTT.

The chain has TRBV7-3 and TRBJ2-7; D remains ambiguous. Germline values: CDR1 SGHTA, CDR2 FQGTGA. The CDR3 totals 14 residues. V shed 3 bases and J shed 0 bases, with 9 bases lying between them. This chain's CDR3 is CASSFGPSSYEQYF. CDR3 bases: TGTGCCAGCAGCTTTGGACCCAGCTCCTACGAGCAGTACTTC. The full variable domain, rest sourced from reference TRBV7-3 and TRBJ2-7, is GAGVSQTPSNKVTEKGKYVELRCDPISGHTALYWYRQSLGQGPEFLIYFQGTGAADDSGLPNDRFFAVRPEGSVSTLKIQRTERGDSAVYLCASSFGPSSYEQYFGPGTRLTVT.

The chain couples TRBV2 to TRBJ2-4; TRBD2 is a possible D gene (6 bases). Trimming stripped 7 bases from V and 0 bases from J, with 16 bases between. CDR1 and CDR2 from the germline V gene are SNHLY and FYNNEI. This CDR3 contains 16 residues. The CDR3 here is CASTGLASLAKNIQYF. DNA of the CDR3: TGTGCCAGCACTGGCCTAGCGAGCCTAGCCAAAAACATTCAGTACTTC.

V usage is TRBV6-6 and J usage is TRBJ2-3; the D gene is possibly TRBD2 (7 bases). In germline, CDR1 is MNHNY, CDR2 SVGAGI (reference sequence). The V gene lost 7 bases and the J gene lost 8 bases, with 16 bases spanning the gap. The length of the CDR3 is 13 residues. The CDR3 here is CASKGGSGGTQYF. CDR3 nucleotide sequence: TGTGCCAGCAAGGGGGGGAGTGGGGGTACGCAGTATTTT.

The V gene is TRBV19, the J gene TRBJ2-5; tentatively, D is TRBD2 (5 bases). This CDR3 comprises 16 residues. V was clipped by 6 bases and J by 7 bases, with 24 bases between them. Looked up from germline, CDR1 is LNHDA and CDR2 is SQIVND (reference sequence). CDR3 sequence: CASSPAVRAFEGTQYF. CDR3 nucleotide sequence: TGTGCCAGTAGCCCTGCGGTGAGGGCATTTGAGGGGACCCAGTACTTC.

The V gene is TRBV19, the J gene TRBJ1-1, with D possibly matching TRBD1 (5 bases). In germline, CDR1 is LNHDA, CDR2 SQIVND (reference sequence). V was clipped by 7 bases and J by 0 bases, with 15 bases between them. CDR3 length: 15 amino acids. CDR3 nucleotides: TGTGCCAGTACCTATGGGGCCGTATTGAACACTGAAGCTTTCTTT. Protein sequence: CASTYGAVLNTEAFF.

The chain has TRBV2 and TRBJ1-5; 7 bases are shared with TRBD1. CDR3 size: 13 residues. The V segment lost 8 bases and the J segment 2 bases; nucleotides outside the gene matches: 3. Germline-derived CDR1 and CDR2 are SNHLY and FYNNEI. The CDR3 is CASRQGGNQPQHF. CDR3 coding DNA: TGTGCCAGCCGACAGGGAGGCAATCAGCCCCAGCATTTT. The full variable domain, rest sourced from reference TRBV2 and TRBJ1-5, is EPEVTQTPSHQVTQMGQEVILRCVPISNHLYFYWYRQILGQKVEFLVSFYNNEISEKSEIFDDQFSVERPDGSNFTLKIRSTKLEDSAMYFCASRQGGNQPQHFGDGTRLSIL.

The gene calls are TRBV6-1 and TRBJ2-5, with 12 bases that match TRBD2. The CDR3 length is 16 residues. The germline V gene encodes CDR1 MNHNS and CDR2 SASEGT. The V segment lost 2 bases and the J segment 6 bases; nucleotides outside the gene matches: 7. The CDR3 spells CASSEMTSGSLKTQYF. CDR3 DNA: TGTGCCAGCAGTGAAATGACTAGCGGGAGTTTAAAGACCCAGTACTTC.

The V and J genes are TRBV15 and TRBJ2-1, with D possibly called TRBD1 or TRBD2 (5 bases each). This CDR3 region has 17 residues. The germline V gene encodes CDR1 LNHNV and CDR2 YYDKDF (reference sequence). Trimming stripped 0 bases from V and 3 bases from J, with 15 bases between. CDR3 in amino acids: CATSREGTVGDYNEQFF. The CDR3, as DNA: TGTGCCACCAGCAGAGAGGGGACCGTTGGGGACTACAATGAGCAGTTCTTC.

The table lists this clone with a few counts. The chain links TRBV30 to TRBJ2-5; D gene ambiguous. V lost 0 bases and J 5 bases, leaving 4 bases between the germline ends. The germline gives CDR1 GTSNPN, CDR2 SVGIG (reference sequence). This CDR3 has 11 residues. The CDR3 protein is CAWSVKETQYF. CDR3 in DNA: TGTGCCTGGAGTGTTAAGGAGACCCAGTACTTC.

The V gene is TRBV3-1 (or the pseudogene TRBV3-2), the J gene TRBJ2-1; D is undetermined. Germline V CDR1 and CDR2: LGHDT, YNNKEL (reference sequence). V was clipped by 4 bases and J by 7 bases, with 11 bases between them. CDR3 length: 13 amino acids. CDR3 sequence (DNA): TGTGCCAGCAGCCCTTCCGCGAGTAATGAGCAGTTCTTC. It yields the protein CASSPSASNEQFF.

V is TRBV27 and J is TRBJ1-2, with D maybe TRBD1 (5 bases). The V end lost 3 bases, the J end lost 3 bases, and 14 bases lay between the germline ends. This CDR3 spans 15 amino acids. Germline CDR1 reads MNHEY; CDR2 reads SMNVEV (reference sequence). CDR3 nucleotides: TGTGCCAGCAGTTTCTGGGGGGTGTCCCACTATGGCTACACCTTC. This encodes CASSFWGVSHYGYTF.

The chain carries TRBV3-1 (or the pseudogene TRBV3-2) and TRBJ2-1; 10 bases agree with TRBD2. This CDR3 has 14 amino acids. V trimming: 6 bases; J trimming: 13 bases; junction bases outside the gene matches: 12. Per the germline V gene, CDR1 is LGHDT and CDR2 is YNNKEL (reference sequence). This chain's CDR3 is CASSLSSLAGDQFF. The CDR3 DNA reads TGTGCCAGCAGTCTCTCATCCCTAGCGGGAGATCAGTTCTTC.

The chain joins TRBV28 to TRBJ1-1; TRBD1 might be the D (6 bases). The CDR3 loop spans 13 amino acids. Per germline, CDR1 MDHEN and CDR2 SYDVKM. The V gene lost 8 bases and the J gene lost 1 base, with 11 bases spanning the gap. The CDR3: CASEKGGNTEAFF. The CDR3, as DNA: TGTGCCAGCGAAAAGGGGGGGAACACTGAAGCTTTCTTT.

The chain has TRBV11-2 and TRBJ1-3; D not certain. Germline values: CDR1 SGHAT, CDR2 FQNNGV. V lost 2 bases, J lost 7 bases, and 9 bases lay in between. There are 13 residues in the CDR3. The DNA for the CDR3 is TGTGCCAGCAGCTTAATAGGCGGGAACACCATATATTTT. It codes for CASSLIGGNTIYF.

This clone was recorded a few times. The CDR3: CASSPQGWGSGNTIYF. In nucleotides, the CDR3 is TGTGCCAGCAGCCCACAGGGATGGGGCTCTGGAAACACCATATATTTT. This chain uses TRBV9 with TRBJ1-3; D might be TRBD1 (6 bases). The CDR3 covers 16 residues. V was shortened by 4 bases and J by 0 bases, with 14 bases between the two germline ends. The germline gives CDR1 SGDLS, CDR2 YYNGEE.

The gene calls are TRBV6-2 or TRBV6-3 and TRBJ1-6, with 8 bases lining up with TRBD1. There are 16 residues in the CDR3. Looked up from germline, CDR1 is MNHEY and CDR2 is SVGEGT. J was trimmed by 7 bases and V by 2 bases; bases with no gene match: 7. CDR3 sequence (DNA): TGTGCCAGCAGTTACACCCGGGACAGGTGGAATTCACCCCTCCACTTT. Translated: CASSYTRDRWNSPLHF.

V is TRBV5-3 and J is TRBJ1-2; 7 nucleotides align to TRBD1. TRBV5-3 is known as an ORF, though its function is uncertain. This CDR3 spans 15 amino acids. With 4 bases clipped from V and 8 bases from J, the junction kept 14 bases outside the gene matches. The CDR3 region is CARSRTTGTEGGYTF. The CDR3 DNA sequence: TGTGCCAGAAGCCGCACCACTGGGACAGAGGGGGGCTACACCTTC.